The rows below give T cell receptor beta chains drawn from one sample of a study of cytomegalovirus exposure and HLA in healthy donors. Profiled with immunoSEQ multiplex PCR; TCRdb holds only in-frame clones, not every one. This repertoire shows some 150,000 clones, 76% found once; its top ten account for approximately 0.76%. The sequenced sample consisted of PBMCs. Receptors originate from a female donor in good health and CMV-seronegative. Each CDR3 is given with its conserved first and last residue. Fields, in order: J gene, V gene, D gene, clone size, CDR3 protein, CDR3 DNA. A D gene is named only where the DNA matches it firmly. Only some rows state a clone size, as once, few, many or a class for expanded clones.

TRBJ2-6 TRBV28 . . CASREGARGANVLTF TGTGCCAGCAGGGAGGGGGCGAGGGGGGCCAACGTCCTGACTTTC
TRBJ1-5 TRBV29-1 . . CSAAGGRTQPQHF TGCAGCGCCGCGGGGGGCCGGACTCAGCCCCAGCATTTT
TRBJ1-5 TRBV6-1 . few CAEGGGAFGQPQHF TGTGCCGAGGGCGGGGGCGCATTCGGTCAGCCCCAGCATTTT
TRBJ2-7 TRBV7-9 TRBD1 . CASSILSGTGGYEQYF TGTGCCAGCAGCATATTATCCGGGACAGGGGGTTACGAGCAGTACTTC
TRBJ1-2 TRBV5-1 . . CASSLGTGPYYGYTF TGCGCCAGCAGCTTGGGAACAGGGCCTTACTATGGCTACACCTTC
TRBJ1-2 TRBV7-9 . . CASSSRNSFYGYTF TGTGCCAGCAGCTCGCGAAACTCCTTCTATGGCTACACCTTC
TRBJ2-2 TRBV6-5 . . CASSSPRRLGAGELFF TGTGCCAGCAGTTCTCCGAGGCGGCTGGGAGCCGGGGAGCTGTTTTTT
TRBJ2-2 TRBV7-9 TRBD1 . CASSPTGAEITGELFF TGTGCCAGCAGCCCAACAGGGGCCGAAATTACCGGGGAGCTGTTTTTT
TRBJ2-3 TRBV25-1 TRBD2 few CASSEASGSISDTQYF TGTGCCAGCAGTGAAGCGAGCGGGAGTATTTCAGATACGCAGTATTTT
TRBJ2-2 TRBV9 TRBD1 . CASSVAPGQGSAGELFF TGTGCCAGCAGCGTAGCGCCCGGACAGGGGTCGGCCGGGGAGCTGTTTTTT
TRBJ2-7 TRBV11-2 TRBD1 . CASSLDQRGRQYF TGTGCCAGCAGCTTAGATCAAAGGGGGCGACAGTACTTC
TRBJ2-3 TRBV2 . few CASTPVDTQYF TGTGCCAGCACCCCTGTTGATACGCAGTATTTT
TRBJ2-7 TRBV30 TRBD1 . CAWSLRDSSDF TGTGCCTGGAGCCTTCGGGACAGTTCAGACTTC
TRBJ2-1 TRBV6-5 . . CASSYSRINEQFF TGTGCCAGCAGTTACTCGCGGATAAATGAGCAGTTCTTC
TRBJ2-2 TRBV19 . . CASSIGGATGELFF TGTGCCAGTAGTATAGGGGGAGCCACCGGGGAGCTGTTTTTT
TRBJ2-6 TRBV4-1 TRBD1 . CASSQVRRTGGFSGANVLTF TGCGCCAGCAGCCAAGTAAGGAGGACAGGGGGCTTCTCTGGGGCCAACGTCCTGACTTTC
TRBJ2-6 TRBV9 TRBD1 . CASSTRTGSGANVLTF TGTGCCAGCAGCACCCGGACAGGGTCTGGGGCCAACGTCCTGACTTTC
TRBJ2-3 TRBV7-8 TRBD2 . CASSRRRALAGGPRTDTQYF TGTGCCAGCAGCCGAAGGCGGGCACTAGCGGGAGGGCCAAGGACAGATACGCAGTATTTT
TRBJ2-1 TRBV30 TRBD1 . CAWSWDSHNEQFF TGTGCCTGGAGTTGGGACAGTCACAATGAGCAGTTCTTC
TRBJ2-1 TRBV5-6 . . CASSFSLASNEQFF TGTGCCAGCAGCTTTTCGCTAGCGAGCAATGAGCAGTTCTTC
TRBJ2-7 TRBV4-1 TRBD2 . CASSPRLAGSLDYEQYF TGCGCCAGCAGCCCCCGACTAGCGGGGAGTTTGGACTACGAGCAGTACTTC
TRBJ1-4 TRBV6-6 . . CASSLPREEKLFF TGTGCCAGCAGCCTCCCCCGGGAGGAAAAACTGTTTTTT
TRBJ2-1 TRBV9 TRBD2 few CASSASGGGYNEQFF TGTGCCAGCAGCGCCTCGGGGGGGGGTTACAATGAGCAGTTCTTC
TRBJ1-3 TRBV6-5 TRBD1 few CASRRDSGDTIYF TGTGCCAGCAGGCGGGACAGTGGGGACACCATATATTTT
TRBJ2-7 TRBV21-1 . . CASSKAGTGSYEQYF TGTGCCAGCAGCAAAGCAGGGACAGGGTCCTACGAGCAGTACTTC
TRBJ1-4 TRBV11-2 . few CASSLETQAELFF TGTGCCAGCAGCTTAGAAACCCAAGCCGAACTGTTTTTT
TRBJ1-1 TRBV5-1 . . CASSPTAPNTEAFF TGCGCCAGCAGCCCGACAGCGCCGAACACTGAAGCTTTCTTT
TRBJ2-7 TRBV4-3 . . CASSQDLQGGGNEQYF TGCGCCAGCAGCCAAGATCTCCAGGGTGGGGGCAACGAGCAGTACTTC
TRBJ2-7 TRBV4-3 TRBD2 . CASSQDTSGRAYEQYF TGCGCCAGCAGCCAAGATACTAGCGGGAGAGCCTACGAGCAGTACTTC
TRBJ1-4 TRBV29-1 . . CSVEAGATNEKLFF TGCAGCGTTGAAGCGGGGGCAACTAATGAAAAACTGTTTTTT
TRBJ2-6 TRBV4-2 . few CASSRRQDSGANGLTF TGTGCCAGCAGCCGAAGACAGGACTCTGGGGCCAACGGCCTGACTTTC
TRBJ2-3 TRBV5-6 TRBD1 . CASSTGTGGADTQYF TGTGCCAGCAGCACTGGGACAGGGGGCGCAGATACGCAGTATTTT
TRBJ2-7 TRBV4-3 . few CASSQDVLRGRYEQYF TGCGCCAGCAGCCAAGATGTCTTGCGGGGTCGGTACGAGCAGTACTTC
TRBJ2-5 TRBV18 TRBD2 . CASSGTSGQETQYF TGTGCCAGCTCGGGGACTAGCGGTCAAGAGACCCAGTACTTC
TRBJ1-6 TRBV7-9 TRBD1 few CASSSGTANSPLHF TGTGCCAGCAGCTCCGGGACAGCAAATTCACCCCTCCACTTT
TRBJ2-7 TRBV7-8 TRBD2 . CASSTGGASGPSYEQYF TGTGCCAGCAGCACGGGGGGGGCTAGCGGGCCATCCTACGAGCAGTACTTC
TRBJ1-3 TRBV6-5 . . CASSYSTQGGNTIYF TGTGCCAGCAGTTACTCGACGCAGGGTGGAAACACCATATATTTT
TRBJ1-2 TRBV7-2 TRBD1 . CASSPPQGARYGYTF TGTGCCAGCAGCCCTCCCCAGGGGGCGCGGTATGGCTACACCTTC
TRBJ1-1 TRBV7-7 . few CASSAHTNTEAFF TGTGCTAGCAGCGCACACACGAACACTGAAGCTTTCTTT
TRBJ1-6 TRBV6-1 . . CASSVVQGNSPLHF TGTGCCAGCAGTGTTGTACAGGGTAATTCACCCCTCCACTTT
TRBJ1-2 TRBV30 . . CAWSGQSNYGYTF TGTGCCTGGAGTGGACAGTCAAACTATGGCTACACCTTC
TRBJ1-1 TRBV4-1 . . CASSQGLLNPAEAFF TGCGCCAGCAGCCAAGGTCTCTTAAACCCAGCTGAAGCTTTCTTT
TRBJ2-3 TRBV7-2 . . CASSLVRGRPDTQYF TGTGCCAGCAGCTTAGTCCGTGGCAGGCCAGATACGCAGTATTTT
TRBJ2-7 TRBV5-1 TRBD1 . CASSTSTGSSSYEQYF TGCGCCAGCAGCACCTCGACAGGGTCTAGCTCCTACGAGCAGTACTTC
TRBJ2-7 TRBV6-6 TRBD1 . CASSFSDRGGYEQYF TGTGCCAGCAGCTTCTCGGACAGGGGTGGCTACGAGCAGTACTTC
TRBJ2-6 TRBV21-1 . few CASSDRQLAGVAPGANVLTF .
TRBJ2-1 TRBV4-1 TRBD2 . CASTSGRAGAGVDYNEQFF TGCGCCAGCACCTCAGGGAGGGCAGGCGCGGGAGTAGACTACAATGAGCAGTTCTTC
TRBJ1-2 TRBV7-2 . . CASSLGFGAGAAEGYTF TGTGCCAGCAGCTTGGGATTTGGGGCAGGGGCGGCGGAGGGCTACACCTTC
TRBJ2-3 TRBV4-2 . few CASSLGEAGHTDTQYF TGTGCCAGCAGCTTGGGGGAAGCGGGACACACAGATACGCAGTATTTT
TRBJ1-1 TRBV6-1 . . CASSWGGNTEAFF TGTGCCAGCAGTTGGGGGGGGAACACTGAAGCTTTCTTT
TRBJ1-6 TRBV4-2 . . CASSLELGGDSPPHF TGTGCCAGCAGCCTAGAGCTCGGGGGGGATTCACCCCCCCACTTT
TRBJ2-1 TRBV2 TRBD1 few CASSAPGQADNEQFF TGTGCCAGCAGTGCTCCGGGACAGGCTGACAATGAGCAGTTCTTC
TRBJ2-5 TRBV5-1 . few CASSLGDGVPRQETQYF TGCGCCAGCAGCTTGGGTGACGGGGTGCCCCGACAAGAGACCCAGTACTTC
TRBJ1-5 TRBV28 . . CASSLWGGYQPQHF TGTGCCAGCAGTTTATGGGGGGGTTATCAGCCCCAGCATTTT
TRBJ2-1 TRBV9 . few CASSVVWSGGNEQFF TGTGCCAGCAGCGTAGTTTGGTCCGGGGGCAATGAGCAGTTCTTC
TRBJ2-3 TRBV28 TRBD2 . CASSPPGTSGHSTDTQYF TGTGCCAGCAGTCCCCCCGGGACTAGCGGGCATAGCACAGATACGCAGTATTTT
TRBJ2-7 TRBV19 . . CASARAGPDYEQYF TGTGCCAGCGCCCGAGCGGGCCCTGACTACGAGCAGTACTTC
TRBJ2-3 TRBV7-6 TRBD2 . CATGGSGLDTQYF TGTGCCACCGGGGGGTCCGGTTTGGATACGCAGTATTTT
TRBJ1-5 TRBV19 . few CASTSLQRQNQPQHF TGTGCCAGTACTTCGTTACAGCGGCAAAATCAGCCCCAGCATTTT